This is a list of T cell receptor beta chains from one sample in a study of spatial heterogeneity in lung cancer. TCRdb reanalysed the 5' RACE reads using MiXCR and keeps one entry per CDR3 protein. Counted here are about 9,200 distinct CDR3 sequences, 6.5% to 10% occurring once; the ten biggest clones make up roughly 29%. The sample here was PBMCs, taken at surgery. All receptors derive from a female donor with early-stage non-small cell lung cancer. Each CDR3 is given with its conserved first and last residue. D genes are given only for firm matches. Some rows have no size entry. The others give once, few or many, or a class for an expanded clone.

j_call d_call cdr3_length v_call clone_size cdr3_nt cdr3_aa
TRBJ2-7 . 15 TRBV5-1 . TGCGCCAGCAGCTCTGACGGGCTAGGGACCTACGAGCAGTACTTC CASSSDGLGTYEQYF
TRBJ2-2 . 15 TRBV19 many TGTGCCAGTAGTTCCTCTGGGGGGAACACCGGGGAGCTGTTTTTT CASSSSGGNTGELFF
TRBJ2-4 . 14 TRBV9 . TGTGCCAGCAGCGTAGGAGCAGACGTGGACATTCAGTACTTC CASSVGADVDIQYF
TRBJ2-3 TRBD2 15 TRBV4-1 medium-sized TGCGCCACCCCCATATGGGGGGGGGACACAGATACGCAGTATTTT CATPIWGGDTDTQYF
TRBJ1-4 TRBD1 14 TRBV6-1 many TGTGCCAGCAGTCTGGACAGGGAAAGTGAAAAACTGTTTTTT CASSLDRESEKLFF
TRBJ1-5 . 15 TRBV27 . TGTGCCAGCAGTTCGCTGGGGGAGCAAAATCAGCCCCAGCATTTT CASSSLGEQNQPQHF
TRBJ2-3 . 16 TRBV5-1 many TGCGCCAGCTCACGGGACGGCGGGGCTAGCACAGATACGCAGTATTTT CASSRDGGASTDTQYF
TRBJ1-5 . 13 TRBV7-2 medium-sized TGTGCCAGCAGCTGGACAGATAATCAGCCCCAGCATTTT CASSWTDNQPQHF
TRBJ2-5 TRBD1 14 TRBV7-2 many TGTGCCAGCAGCTGGGGACAGGGGGCGCAGACCCAGTACTTC CASSWGQGAQTQYF
TRBJ1-4 TRBD1 17 TRBV5-5 medium-sized TGTGCCAGCAGCTTGAAGACAGGGGCCGCAGCTAATGAAAAACTGTTTTTT CASSLKTGAAANEKLFF
TRBJ2-7 . 13 TRBV20-1 . TGCAGTGCTAGGATGGCAGCTACCTACGAGCAGTACTTC CSARMAATYEQYF
TRBJ2-7 TRBD1 15 TRBV20-1 medium-sized TGCAGTGCCGACTCCTCCGGGACAGGGAAGTCCGAGCAGTACTTC CSADSSGTGKSEQYF
TRBJ2-7 . 12 TRBV25-1 many TGTGCCAGCAGTGAAGGAGATCGGGAGCAGTACTTC CASSEGDREQYF
TRBJ2-4 TRBD1 11 TRBV29-1 . TGCAGCGGGGGACAGCAAAACATTCAGTACTTC CSGGQQNIQYF
TRBJ2-1 . 15 TRBV20-1 . TGCAGTGCTAGTCGAGGGGATTCGCTAGACAATGAGCAGTTCTTC CSASRGDSLDNEQFF
TRBJ2-4 . 17 TRBV12-3/TRBV12-4 few TGTGCCAGCAGTCCTTTTCTACATACCTTAGCCAAAAACATTCAGTACTTC CASSPFLHTLAKNIQYF
TRBJ2-2 . 18 TRBV15 many TGTGCCACCAGCAGTCGGACCGGGACGGTGGCGAACACCGGGGAGCCGTTTTTT CATSSRTGTVANTGEPFF
TRBJ1-5 . 14 TRBV10-3 few TGTGCCATCAGTGAAAGAGGAGGCAATCAGCCCCAGCATTTT CAISERGGNQPQHF
TRBJ1-1 . 13 TRBV3-1 many TGTGCCAGCAGCCCTCAAGTGAACACTGAAGCTTTCTTT CASSPQVNTEAFF